This T cell receptor beta chain was sequenced in a study of T cells in tuberculosis. The sample holds one count of this clone. At one of its ends the junction is not consistent with the germline gene, which may arise from a read error. Time point defined: new active TB diagnosis, blood taken before or within 7 days of starting treatment. Germline V gene sequence: CDR1 WSHSY, CDR2 SAAADI. CDR3 length: 16 residues. Using immunoSEQ multiplex PCR, the repertoire was profiled, and TCRdb retains in-frame clones only, with some absent. In the table there are under 30,000 clones, 92% of which are singletons. The sequenced sample was PBMCs, obtained at tuberculosis diagnosis. V is TRBV10-2 and J is TRBJ2-1, with 10 bases matching TRBD2. This receptor was identified in an adult with tuberculosis. This CDR3 reads CASSEPIAGGYNERFF. The CDR3 nucleotides read TGCGCCAGCAGTGAACCAATAGCGGGGGGTTACAATGAGCGGTTCTTC.